Each of the 5 T cell receptor beta chains below was sequenced from the same sample in a study of patients and donors after allogeneic stem cell transplantation. TCRdb itself ran the RT-PCR reads through MiXCR, one entry per CDR3 protein. Of 150,000 to 250,000 distinct CDR3 sequences listed, roughly two fifths are singletons. Sequences were obtained from blood, either unsorted or a sorted T cell fraction (not recorded which). These receptors came from a human donor who was either an allogeneic HSCT recipient or a stem cell or donor lymphocyte infusion donor (not recorded which). It is not recorded whose cells these are; they may come from a transplant donor.

V is TRBV6-6 and J is TRBJ1-4, with a tentative D call TRBD1 (6 bases). This CDR3 spans 14 amino acids. CDR1 is MNHNY and CDR2 is SVGAGI in the germline V gene (reference sequence). The ends were cut back, 10 bases at V and 6 bases at J, with 18 bases in the middle. The CDR3 is CATQGFRGYEKLFF. The CDR3 DNA follows: TGTGCCACACAGGGATTCCGGGGGTATGAAAAACTGTTTTTT.

The gene calls are TRBV6-1 and TRBJ1-1, with 7 bases identical to TRBD1. The trim removed 6 bases at V and 2 bases at J, leaving 18 bases unmatched. The V gene's germline CDR1 is MNHNS and CDR2 SASEGT. The CDR3 is 18 residues long. The CDR3, as DNA: TGTGCCAGCAGCGTAACCCGGGACAGCGGCTTTAGTAACACTGAAGCTTTCTTT. Encoded protein: CASSVTRDSGFSNTEAFF.

V gene TRBV3-1 combines with J gene TRBJ2-1, with 7 bases identical to TRBD2. The V gene end was trimmed by 7 bases and the J gene end by 0 bases; junction bases not matched to a gene: 12. CDR3 length: 17 amino acids. Germline assignment: CDR1 LGHDT and CDR2 YNNKEL (reference sequence). The CDR3 DNA follows: TGTGCCAGCACTATGGGGTTGGGCGGGAGCTCCTACAATGAGCAGTTCTTC. This codes for CASTMGLGGSSYNEQFF.

The chain uses TRBV28 and TRBJ2-7, with D tentatively TRBD1 or TRBD2 (5 bases each). V lost 3 bases, J lost 6 bases, and 6 bases lay in between. This CDR3 region has 11 residues. The germline CDR1 and CDR2 sequences are MDHEN and SYDVKM. This chain's CDR3 is CASSFGGEQYF. CDR3 nucleotides: TGTGCCAGCAGTTTTGGGGGCGAGCAGTACTTC.

There are a few counts of this clonotype. The rearrangement joins TRBV4-3 to TRBJ2-7; 7 nucleotides match TRBD2. J gave up 4 bases and V 0 bases, and 6 bases lay outside the gene matches. CDR1 is LGHNA, CDR2 YSLEER, per germline. The CDR3 is made up of 15 amino acids. DNA of the CDR3: TGCGCCAGCAGCCAAGATAGCGGGTGGTCTTACGAGCAGTACTTC. Amino acid sequence: CASSQDSGWSYEQYF.